This TCR beta chain was documented in a study of blood T cell repertoires in COVID-19. Profiled with immunoSEQ multiplex PCR; TCRdb holds only in-frame clones, not every one. Here the sample spans fewer than 350,000 clones, around 81% being singletons. This clone showed up just a few times. This CDR3 is built from 13 residues. V dropped 7 bases and J dropped 7 bases, with 16 bases sitting between them. The material sequenced was peripheral blood. This chain connects TRBV12-3 or TRBV12-4 to TRBJ1-1; a possible D gene is TRBD1 (6 bases). This receptor was taken from a woman between 55 and 75 years old with active or convalescent COVID-19. In DNA, the CDR3 is TGTGCCAGCACCAGAGGGGGATCCGTTGAAGCTTTCTTT. Translating it yields CASTRGGSVEAFF.